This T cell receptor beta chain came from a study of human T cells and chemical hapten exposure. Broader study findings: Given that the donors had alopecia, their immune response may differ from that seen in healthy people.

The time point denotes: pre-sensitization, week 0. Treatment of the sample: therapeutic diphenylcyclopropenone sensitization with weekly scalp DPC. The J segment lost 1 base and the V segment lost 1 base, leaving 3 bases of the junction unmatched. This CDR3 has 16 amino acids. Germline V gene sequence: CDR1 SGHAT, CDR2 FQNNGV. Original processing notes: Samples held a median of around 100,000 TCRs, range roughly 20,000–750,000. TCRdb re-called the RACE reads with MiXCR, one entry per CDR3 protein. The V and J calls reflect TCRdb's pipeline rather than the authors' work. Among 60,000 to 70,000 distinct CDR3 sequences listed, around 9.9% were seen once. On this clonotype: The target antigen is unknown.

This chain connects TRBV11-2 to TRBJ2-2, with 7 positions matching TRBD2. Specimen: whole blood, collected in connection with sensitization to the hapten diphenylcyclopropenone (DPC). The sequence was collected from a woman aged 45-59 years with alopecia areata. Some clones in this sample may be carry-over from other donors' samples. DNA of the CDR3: TGTGCCAGCAGCTTAGTGTGGACTAGGAACACCGGGGAGCTGTTTTTT. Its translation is CASSLVWTRNTGELFF. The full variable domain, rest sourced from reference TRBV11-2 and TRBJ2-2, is EAGVAQSPRYKIIEKRQSVAFWCNPISGHATLYWYQQILGQGPKLLIQFQNNGVVDDSQLPKDRFSAERLKGVDSTLKIQPAKLEDSAVYLCASSLVWTRNTGELFFGEGSRLTVL.